The 30 T cell receptor beta chains below come from one sample, sequenced in a study of blood T cell repertoires in COVID-19. Profiled with immunoSEQ multiplex PCR; TCRdb holds only in-frame clones, not every one. The sample holds tens of thousands of clones, around 85% seen once. Specimen: peripheral blood. These receptors came from a man between 60 and 75 years old with active or convalescent COVID-19.

This clone was picked up a small number of times. The rearrangement links TRBV2 to TRBJ1-1, with D hard to call. The CDR3 covers 12 residues. The V end was cut by 5 bases, the J end by 3 bases, with 7 bases between. Per the germline V gene, CDR1 is SNHLY and CDR2 is FYNNEI. The CDR3 sequence is CASSRRDTEAFF. The CDR3 DNA follows: TGTGCCAGCAGTCGGAGGGACACTGAAGCTTTCTTT.

The gene calls are TRBV18 and TRBJ1-1; 7 nucleotides agree with TRBD1. Unmatched junction bases numbered 7, after V lost 2 bases and J lost 4 bases. The germline CDR1 and CDR2 sequences are KGHSH and LQKENI. There are 15 residues in the CDR3. The DNA of the CDR3 is TGTGCCAGCTCACCAGACAGGGTAGGAGGCACTGAAGCTTTCTTT. Amino acids: CASSPDRVGGTEAFF.

The V and J genes are TRBV5-6 and TRBJ1-2; tentative D call: TRBD1 (5 bases). This CDR3 has 17 amino acids. Between the trimmed V and J ends, which lost 0 bases and 0 bases, there was a span of 15 bases. Germline V CDR1 and CDR2: SGHDT, YYEEEE. DNA of the CDR3: TGTGCCAGCAGCTTGGGTGCTTGGGGCATGACTAACTATGGCTACACCTTC. Translation gives CASSLGAWGMTNYGYTF.

The chain couples TRBV7-9 to TRBJ2-3; 9 bases match TRBD2. Unmatched junction bases numbered 6, after V lost 8 bases and J lost 6 bases. The CDR3 spans 13 residues. CDR1 and CDR2 (germline): SEHNR, FQNEAQ (reference sequence). The CDR3 bases are TGTGCCAGCTCGACTAGCGGCGCGGATACGCAGTATTTT. This encodes CASSTSGADTQYF. The full variable domain, its missing parts supplied by reference TRBV7-9 and TRBJ2-3, is DTGVSQNPRHKITKRGQNVTFRCDPISEHNRLYWYRQTLGQGPEFLTYFQNEAQLEKSRLLSDRFSAERPKGSFSTLEIQRTEQGDSAMYLCASSTSGADTQYFGPGTRLTVL.

The V and J genes are TRBV19 and TRBJ1-1; 8 nucleotides agree with TRBD1. The germline gives CDR1 LNHDA, CDR2 SQIVND (reference sequence). The CDR3 length is 13 residues. Trimming at V came to 9 bases and at J to 1 base, leaving 4 bases not matched to a gene. This chain's CDR3 is CASTDRGNTEAFF. The CDR3 nucleotides read TGTGCCAGCACAGACAGGGGGAACACTGAAGCTTTCTTT.

J is TRBJ1-2 and V is TRBV5-4, with D possibly being TRBD1 (5 bases). CDR1 and CDR2 from the germline V gene are SGHNT and YYREEE (reference sequence). CDR3 length: 13 amino acids. Trimming left V 0 bases short and J 3 bases short, with 6 bases between. The DNA for the CDR3 is TGTGCCAGCAGCTTGGTCAGGGACTATGGCTACACCTTC. Its translation: CASSLVRDYGYTF.

The CDR3 DNA reads as TGTGCCAGCAGTGAACACCCGGGACTAGCGAGTTACAATGAGCAGTTCTTC. Amino acids: CASSEHPGLASYNEQFF. The gene calls are TRBV6-1 and TRBJ2-1; 10 nucleotides line up with TRBD2. The CDR3 has 17 residues. V dropped 2 bases and J dropped 4; count of bases not matched to a gene: 8. Per the germline V gene, CDR1 is MNHNS and CDR2 is SASEGT.

The chain employs TRBV6-6 and TRBJ2-1, with TRBD2 matching over 13 bases. Germline V gene lookup returns CDR1 MNHNY and CDR2 SVGAGI (reference sequence). The CDR3 spans 13 residues. J gave up 10 bases and V 5 bases, and 2 bases lay outside the gene matches. The CDR3, as DNA: TGTGCCAGCAGTCGGACTAGCGGGAGAGAGCAGTTCTTC. Amino acids: CASSRTSGREQFF.

This chain joins TRBV7-7 and TRBJ2-5; unclear D gene. The germline CDR1 and CDR2 sequences are SSHAT and FNYEAQ (reference sequence). The length of the CDR3 is 13 residues. V was shortened by 5 bases and J by 4 bases, with 11 bases between the two germline ends. CDR3 in DNA: TGTGCCAGCAGCCGAGGCGCCAGAGAGACCCAGTACTTC. Its translation is CASSRGARETQYF.

The chain combines TRBV27 with TRBJ1-2; 8 bases line up with TRBD1. Germline CDR1 reads MNHEY; CDR2 reads SMNVEV (reference sequence). The CDR3 is 14 residues long. The trim removed 5 bases at V and 8 bases at J, leaving 10 bases unmatched. The DNA of the CDR3 is TGTGCCAGCAGTCACAGGGACAGGCCTGGGGGCTACACCTTC. It yields the protein CASSHRDRPGGYTF.

The V and J genes are TRBV10-2 and TRBJ2-1; the D gene is possibly TRBD2 (6 bases). Germline V gene lookup returns CDR1 WSHSY and CDR2 SAAADI. The length of the CDR3 is 18 residues. V lost 3 bases and J lost 5, with 23 bases in between. The CDR3 reads CASSENGGGSVRDNEQFF. DNA for the CDR3: TGCGCCAGCAGTGAAAATGGTGGGGGGTCGGTAAGGGACAATGAGCAGTTCTTC.

The chain combines TRBV11-2 with TRBJ2-5; D possibly corresponds to TRBD1 (5 bases). Per the germline V gene, CDR1 is SGHAT and CDR2 is FQNNGV. The germline V and J ends were trimmed by 2 bases and 7 bases, with 17 bases remaining between them. The CDR3 has 15 residues. In DNA form, the CDR3 reads TGTGCCAGCAGCTTAATAGGGCAGGGTCAACGGACCCAGTACTTC. Amino acids: CASSLIGQGQRTQYF. Drawing the rest from reference TRBV11-2 and TRBJ2-5, the complete variable domain is EAGVAQSPRYKIIEKRQSVAFWCNPISGHATLYWYQQILGQGPKLLIQFQNNGVVDDSQLPKDRFSAERLKGVDSTLKIQPAKLEDSAVYLCASSLIGQGQRTQYFGPGTRLLVL.

This rearrangement joins TRBV28 to TRBJ2-5, with 10 bases aligning to TRBD2. CDR1 and CDR2 from the germline V gene are MDHEN and SYDVKM. The V gene end was trimmed by 11 bases and the J gene end by 5 bases; junction bases not matched to a gene: 11. The CDR3 consists of 14 residues. This CDR3 reads CAFWRLAGWETQYF. The CDR3 region has the DNA TGTGCCTTTTGGAGACTAGCGGGTTGGGAGACCCAGTACTTC.

This rearrangement joins TRBV6-2 or TRBV6-3 to TRBJ2-6; 8 bases line up with TRBD1. Germline V lookup: CDR1 MNHEY, CDR2 SVGEGT. The CDR3 runs to 16 residues. V gave up 5 bases and J gave up 0 bases; unmatched junction bases: 3. This CDR3 is CASSATGGSGANVLTF. CDR3 nucleotides: TGTGCCAGCAGTGCTACAGGGGGCTCTGGGGCCAACGTCCTGACTTTC.

This chain links TRBV5-1 with TRBJ2-5; tentatively, D is TRBD1 (6 bases). V was pared by 4 bases and J by 2 bases, with 15 bases between. The CDR3 extends over 15 amino acids. The germline V gene encodes CDR1 SGHRS and CDR2 YFSETQ. CDR3 region: CASSRSGASQETQYF. The CDR3, as DNA: TGCGCCAGCAGCCGATCAGGGGCCAGTCAAGAGACCCAGTACTTC.

The rearrangement links TRBV30 to TRBJ2-7; D might be TRBD1 (5 bases). Between the trimmed V and J ends, which lost 2 bases and 1 base, there was a span of 12 bases. Germline-derived CDR1 and CDR2 are GTSNPN and SVGIG (reference sequence). The CDR3 is 14 amino acids. The CDR3 spells CAWSFKGASYEQYV. The CDR3 nucleotides read TGTGCCTGGAGTTTCAAAGGGGCATCCTACGAGCAGTACGTC.

The genes are TRBV4-3 and TRBJ2-5; TRBD2 might be the D (7 bases). The V end lost 4 bases, the J end lost 0 bases, and 18 bases lay between the germline ends. The germline CDR1 and CDR2 sequences are LGHNA and YSLEER. The CDR3 consists of 17 residues. CDR3 bases: TGCGCCAGCAGCCCTGGGGTTGGGGGGGCCTACCAAGAGACCCAGTACTTC. This codes for CASSPGVGGAYQETQYF.

Of note for this clone: Other nucleotide sequences from this sample produce the same CDR3. The V and J genes are TRBV20-1 and TRBJ2-7; D gene ambiguous. CDR1 is DFQATT, CDR2 SNEGSKA, per germline (reference sequence). This CDR3 region has 11 residues. The V and J ends lost 3 bases and 5 bases respectively, with 8 bases between them. The CDR3 spells CSASSGHEQYV. In DNA form, the CDR3 reads TGCAGTGCTAGTAGTGGGCACGAGCAGTACGTC.

The chain couples TRBV25-1 to TRBJ2-1; TRBD2 agrees at 10 bases. J lost 5 bases, V lost 4 bases, and 8 bases had no gene match. Germline V gene lookup returns CDR1 MGHDK and CDR2 SYGVNS. This CDR3 is 16 amino acids long. The CDR3 reads CASSASSGRWDNEQFF. CDR3 nucleotide sequence: TGTGCCAGCAGTGCATCTAGCGGGAGATGGGACAATGAGCAGTTCTTC.

The chain recombines TRBV15 with TRBJ2-1; 13 positions match TRBD2. Germline V gene data show CDR1 as LNHNV and CDR2 as YYDKDF (reference sequence). The CDR3 consists of 15 residues. Trimming took 4 bases from V and 9 from J; bases not matched to a gene: 6. The DNA of the CDR3 is TGTGCCACCAGCAAACTAGCGGGAGGGAACGGTGAGCAGTTCTTC. This encodes CATSKLAGGNGEQFF.

The chain combines TRBV5-4 with TRBJ2-3, with D unclear. From germline, CDR1 is SGHNT and CDR2 YYREEE (reference sequence). This CDR3 comprises 15 residues. The germline V and J ends were trimmed by 0 bases and 2 bases, with 10 bases remaining between them. The CDR3 DNA sequence: TGTGCCAGCAGCTTGGGTAGCTTGGACACAGATACGCAGTATTTT. Its translation: CASSLGSLDTDTQYF.

V usage is TRBV19 and J usage is TRBJ2-1; 14 nucleotides match TRBD2. CDR3 length: 17 residues. V was pared by 3 bases and J by 7 bases, with 8 bases of the junction left unmatched. From germline, CDR1 is LNHDA and CDR2 SQIVND (reference sequence). The CDR3 DNA reads as TGTGCCAGTAGTATTATGACTAGCGGGAGGGTGTTAAATGAGCAGTTCTTC. It encodes CASSIMTSGRVLNEQFF. Supplemented by reference TRBV19 and TRBJ2-1, the full variable domain reads DGGITQSPKYLFRKEGQNVTLSCEQNLNHDAMYWYRQDPGQGLRLIYYSQIVNDFQKGDIAEGYSVSREKKESFPLTVTSAQKNPTAFYLCASSIMTSGRVLNEQFFGPGTRLTVL.

The chain combines TRBV6-2 or TRBV6-3 with TRBJ2-1, with 16 bases matching TRBD2. Germline V gene sequence: CDR1 MNHEY, CDR2 SVGEGT. V was clipped by 5 bases and J by 6 bases; unmatched bases: 16. This CDR3 is built from 20 residues. CDR3 nucleotides: TGTGCCAGCAGTAGTTTGGAAGGGACTAGCGGGAGGGCTGGTGGCAATGAGCAGTTCTTC. Its protein is CASSSLEGTSGRAGGNEQFF.

The V gene is TRBV5-6, the J gene TRBJ2-3; TRBD2 agrees at 7 bases. V gave up 2 bases and J gave up 4 bases; unmatched junction bases: 7. The germline CDR1 and CDR2 sequences are SGHDT and YYEEEE. CDR3 length: 15 residues. This chain's CDR3 is CASSFFDREADTQYF. The DNA for the CDR3 is TGTGCCAGCAGCTTTTTCGACCGGGAGGCAGATACGCAGTATTTT.

CDR3 amino acids: CASSLPFTGLHGQRTEAFF. CDR3 in DNA: TGTGCCAGCAGCTTACCTTTTACAGGGTTGCACGGTCAAAGGACTGAAGCTTTCTTT. The J gene is TRBJ1-1, the V gene TRBV11-2, with a tentative D call TRBD1 (6 bases). Germline loops: CDR1 SGHAT, CDR2 FQNNGV. The CDR3 is made up of 19 amino acids. Trimming took 2 bases from V and 5 from J, leaving 27 bases between them.

The J gene is TRBJ1-3, the V gene TRBV9, with 9 positions matching TRBD1. Germline CDR1 reads SGDLS; CDR2 reads YYNGEE. The CDR3 runs to 16 residues. V dropped 5 bases and J dropped 0; count of bases not matched to a gene: 6. The CDR3 nucleotides read TGTGCCAGCAGTGGACAGGGGCGAAGCTCTGGAAACACCATATATTTT. The encoded protein is CASSGQGRSSGNTIYF.

The chain links TRBV19 to TRBJ2-1; D possibly corresponds to TRBD1 (6 bases). Germline values: CDR1 LNHDA, CDR2 SQIVND (reference sequence). V was pared by 7 bases and J by 7 bases, with 17 bases between. The CDR3 contains 14 residues. Written as DNA, the CDR3 is TGTGCCAGTAATCCAGGGGCCACCCAGAATGAGCAGTTCTTC. Translated, it gives CASNPGATQNEQFF.

The chain joins TRBV5-1 to TRBJ2-5, with 9 bases fitting TRBD1. Germline V gene lookup returns CDR1 SGHRS and CDR2 YFSETQ. Trimming removed 0 bases from V and 5 bases from J; junction bases left unmatched: 5. This CDR3 is 15 amino acids long. CDR3 residues: CASSLGDRGGETQYF. The CDR3 coding sequence is TGCGCCAGCAGCTTGGGAGACAGGGGGGGGGAGACCCAGTACTTC.

The chain carries TRBV5-1 and TRBJ2-5; 9 bases map to TRBD1. The germline CDR1 and CDR2 sequences are SGHRS and YFSETQ. The CDR3 is made up of 15 amino acids. J gave up 5 bases and V 2 bases, and 7 bases lay outside the gene matches. The CDR3 is CASSFQQGAGETQYF. DNA of the CDR3: TGCGCCAGCAGCTTCCAACAGGGGGCAGGGGAGACCCAGTACTTC.

The chain carries TRBV11-2 and TRBJ2-7, with D uncertain. V shed 1 base and J shed 3 bases, with 7 bases lying between them. CDR3 length equals 13 residues. Germline CDR1 SGHAT, CDR2 FQNNGV. The CDR3 loop reads CASSLGALYEQYV. CDR3 sequence (DNA): TGTGCCAGCAGCTTAGGGGCCCTCTACGAGCAGTACGTC.